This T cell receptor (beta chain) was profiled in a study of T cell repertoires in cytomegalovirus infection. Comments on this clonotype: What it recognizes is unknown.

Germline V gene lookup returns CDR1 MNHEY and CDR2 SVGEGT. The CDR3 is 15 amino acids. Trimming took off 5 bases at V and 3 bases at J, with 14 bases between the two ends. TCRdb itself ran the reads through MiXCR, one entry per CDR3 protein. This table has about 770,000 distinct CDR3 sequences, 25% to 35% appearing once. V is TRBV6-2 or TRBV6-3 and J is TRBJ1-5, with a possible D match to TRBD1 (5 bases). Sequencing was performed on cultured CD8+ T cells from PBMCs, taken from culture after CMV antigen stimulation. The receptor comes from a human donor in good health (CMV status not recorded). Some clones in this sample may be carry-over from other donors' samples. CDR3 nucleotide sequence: TGTGCCAGCAGTCAGGGATTGGAGTTCAATCAGCCCCAGCATTTT. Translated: CASSQGLEFNQPQHF.